This T cell receptor (beta chain) was captured in a study of blood T cell repertoires in COVID-19 (TCRdb year 2020). About the full investigation: Samples from collaborators originated in the United States, Italy and Spain and spanned both the acute and convalescent phases of COVID-19. The prospective study material was composed of cDNA or gDNA derived from T cells, B-cell-depleted T cells, or PBMCs. Subjects who had been exposed to COVID-19, were actively infected with it, or had recovered from it provided the deeply sampled blood TCRbeta repertoires that made up the dataset. The repertoires were released in a freely available public database intended as a resource for research on the immune response to SARS-CoV-2. Samples were obtained from the ongoing ImmuneRACE study (first 160 participants) and from 1,254 subjects provided by 6 global collaborators. A de-identified subject ID, COVID-19 status, age in years and sex were almost always included in the sample metadata. HLA class I and class II types, where available, came from metadata supplied by the sample provider rather than from assay-based typing.

This clone appeared once. Its antigen specificity is not known. No per-base quality is available; no much larger clone lies one base away. The collaborating institutions used their own protocols to collect whole blood in K2EDTA tubes. For TCRbeta analysis, collaborators shipped samples as frozen whole blood, isolated PBMCs, or DNA extracted from either of those sample types. The immunoSEQ Assay, a bias-controlled multiplex PCR, was used to amplify TCRbeta CDR3 regions from genomic DNA. As for how the authors treated the data: The number of nucleated cells in each sample was estimated from the amplification of reference gene primers within the assay. Sequence reads were collapsed and filtered to measure the absolute abundance of every unique TCRbeta CDR3 rearrangement. For each sample, productive Simpson clonality was calculated as the square root of Simpson's diversity index across productive rearrangements. The table was pulled from immuneACCESS by TCRdb, which kept in-frame rearrangements only. Such tables lose some clones; where checked, under half of the loss comes from unresolved V genes, and the rest has no known cause. The V and J calls and clone size were taken over from that table, and D and trimming were inferred from the DNA. For this sample the table gives roughly 190,000 clones, of which under 90% were detected only once. The leading ten clones occupy under 15% of the sample.

The CDR3 starts with the cysteine, ends with the phenylalanine, and has 12 residues. Only CDR3 DNA remains: 36 bases, in frame from the first base. CDR1 and CDR2 are drawn from the germline V gene (reference sequence): DFQATT, SNEGSKA. At the junction V is shortened by 3 bases and J by 8 bases, with 11 bases in between. The investigation overall reported the following: The quantity of clinical and demographic metadata differed by source and by participant and was supplied without curation.

The specimen was peripheral blood. The receptor was derived from a man aged 25 to 40 with active or convalescent COVID-19. In this chain, TRBV20-1 is recombined with TRBJ1-5; the D gene is possibly TRBD1, with 6 bases matching. The bases are TGCAGTGCTAGTGATGGGGGCAAGCCCCAGCATTTT. The resulting protein is CSASDGGKPQHF.